Listed below are T cell receptor beta chains from one sample, sequenced in a study of T cells in Graves' hyperthyroidism and ophthalmopathy. TCRdb ran MiXCR on the multiplex PCR reads and lists one entry per CDR3 protein. The sample contains some 560,000 distinct CDR3 sequences, approximately 15% of which appear only once. The sample taken for sequencing was blood. The receptors originated from a woman in her thirties or forties with Graves' hyperthyroidism. Both conserved end residues are part of each CDR3. D genes are given only for firm matches. A row's size may be missing; if present it is once, few, many or a size class.

>many|TRBJ2-7|TRBV12-3/TRBV12-4|TRBD2
TGTGCCAGCAGTTCAGGGGGACTAGCGGCCTACGAGCAGTACTTC
CASSSGGLAAYEQYF
>-|TRBJ1-1|TRBV2|-
TGTGCCAGCCTTTTAGTTATGAACACTGAAGCTTTCTTT
CASLLVMNTEAFF
>many|TRBJ2-1|TRBV12-3/TRBV12-4|-
TGTGCCAGCAGTTTGGGGTTGGTTTCGAACAAGGAAGAGCAGTTCTTC
CASSLGLVSNKEEQFF
>-|TRBJ2-2|TRBV12-3/TRBV12-4|TRBD1
TGTGCCAGCAGGAACGGGACAGGGGTTGGGGAGCTGTTTTTT
CASRNGTGVGELFF
>-|TRBJ2-7|TRBV14|TRBD2
TGTGCCAGCAGCCAAGGGTCCCCGGGACTAGCAGGAGGATTCTCCTACGAGCAGTACTTC
CASSQGSPGLAGGFSYEQYF
>many|TRBJ2-7|TRBV11-2|TRBD1
TGTGCCAGCAGCTTAGGTGTTTGGACCCTGGGACAGGCCTACTCCTACGAGCAGTACTTC
CASSLGVWTLGQAYSYEQYF
>many|TRBJ2-7|TRBV2|-
TGTGCCAGCAGGATAAAGTGGGATTCCTACGAGCAGTACTTC
CASRIKWDSYEQYF
>few|TRBJ2-1|TRBV4-2|TRBD2
TGTGCCAGCAGCCAAGATGAACTAGCGGGAGGAAGCAATGAGCAGTTCTTC
CASSQDELAGGSNEQFF
>many|TRBJ2-3|TRBV5-1|-
TGCGCCAGCAGCGCCGGGACACCTGCCGCTGGGGATACGCAGTATTTT
CASSAGTPAAGDTQYF
>many|TRBJ2-5|TRBV3-1|TRBD2
TGTGCCAGCAGCCAAGATGTGGGAGGGCCACTAGAGACCCAGTACTTC
CASSQDVGGPLETQYF
>few|TRBJ2-2|TRBV19|-
TGTGCCAGTATGAGGTCAGGGAACACCGGGGAGCTGTTTTTT
CASMRSGNTGELFF
>few|TRBJ2-3|TRBV4-1|TRBD2
TGCGCCAGCAGCCAAGGGGCTAGCGGGCCAGCCACAGATACGCAGTATTTT
CASSQGASGPATDTQYF
>few|TRBJ2-7|TRBV28|-
TGTGCCAGCAGTTTATACTCGGTCTCCTACGAGCAGTACTTC
CASSLYSVSYEQYF
>many|TRBJ2-3|TRBV27|TRBD2
TGTGCCAGCAGTTTAGGACTAGCGAGGACAGATACGCAGTATTTT
CASSLGLARTDTQYF
>many|TRBJ2-7|TRBV12-3/TRBV12-4|-
TGTGCCAGCAGTTTAATGCACGGGACCCCCGAGCAGTACTTC
CASSLMHGTPEQYF
>few|TRBJ2-1|TRBV29-1|-
TGCAGCGTTGAAGATTGGCGCTACGAGCAGTTCTTC
CSVEDWRYEQFF
>many|TRBJ1-5|TRBV19|TRBD1
TGTGCCAGTAGTATGACAGGGGACAATCAGCCCCAGCATTTT
CASSMTGDNQPQHF
>-|TRBJ2-2|TRBV28|-
TGTGCCAGCAGCCCCCGTGGGACTTTCACCGGGGAGCTGTTTTTT
CASSPRGTFTGELFF
>-|TRBJ2-5|TRBV5-6|TRBD2
TGTGCCAGCAGCTTGGTGGCGGGAGGAGGAGAGACCCAGTACTTC
CASSLVAGGGETQYF
>many|TRBJ2-7|TRBV7-3|-
TGTGCCAGCAGCCCAGGGGTAGCAGGGTCACACGAGCAGTACTTC
CASSPGVAGSHEQYF
>many|TRBJ2-7|TRBV7-2|TRBD2
TGTGCCAGCAGCTCCTACGGGGGGTCCTACGAGCAGTACTTC
CASSSYGGSYEQYF
>many|TRBJ2-2|TRBV30|-
TGTGCCGCCAGGCCGGCCGGGACCGGGGAGCTGTTTTTT
CAARPAGTGELFF
>-|TRBJ2-3|TRBV20-1|TRBD1
TGCAGTGCTAGCAGGACAGGGCGGGGCACAGATACGCAGTATTTT
CSASRTGRGTDTQYF
>many|TRBJ2-1|TRBV12-3/TRBV12-4|-
TGTGCCAGCAGTACCCGTCTTGATTATGAGCAGTTCTTC
CASSTRLDYEQFF
>few|TRBJ1-1|TRBV7-6|-
TGTGCCAGCAGCCCCCGTGAAGGGTGGGGGGGGAGGGGTGAAGCTTTCTTT
CASSPREGWGGRGEAFF
>many|TRBJ2-1|TRBV5-1|TRBD2
TGCGCCAGCAGCCCCGTAGCGGGTAGCTCCTACAATGAGCAGTTCTTC
CASSPVAGSSYNEQFF
>-|TRBJ2-1|TRBV5-1|TRBD1
TGCGCCAGCAGCGCGTACGGGACAGGCTCCTACAATGAGCAGTTCTTC
CASSAYGTGSYNEQFF
>many|TRBJ1-4|TRBV29-1|-
TGCAGCGTCTCAACCGTCTCGGGAGAAAAACTGTTTTTT
CSVSTVSGEKLFF
>-|TRBJ1-6|TRBV19|-
TGTGCCAGTAGTAAAGGACCCCAGAGCTCCTATAATTCACCCCTCCACTTT
CASSKGPQSSYNSPLHF
>few|TRBJ1-2|TRBV3-1|TRBD1
TGTGCCAGCAGCGCAGACAGGGGGTATAGCTATGGCTACACCTTC
CASSADRGYSYGYTF
>many|TRBJ2-6|TRBV2|-
TGTGCCAGCAGTGAAACCGGGACAACTGGGGCCAACGTCCTGACTTTC
CASSETGTTGANVLTF
>many|TRBJ2-7|TRBV9|-
TGTGCCAGCAGCCCCTATGCCTTTCCCTACGAGCAGTACTTC
CASSPYAFPYEQYF